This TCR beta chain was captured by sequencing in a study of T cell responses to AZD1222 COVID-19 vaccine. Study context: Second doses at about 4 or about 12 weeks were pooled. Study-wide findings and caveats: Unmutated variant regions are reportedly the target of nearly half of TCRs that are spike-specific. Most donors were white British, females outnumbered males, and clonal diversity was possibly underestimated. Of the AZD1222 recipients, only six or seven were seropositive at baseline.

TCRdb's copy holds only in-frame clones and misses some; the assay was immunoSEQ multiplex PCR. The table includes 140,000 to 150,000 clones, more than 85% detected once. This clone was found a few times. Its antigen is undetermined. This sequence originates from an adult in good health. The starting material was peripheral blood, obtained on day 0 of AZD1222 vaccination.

In DNA form, the CDR3 reads TGTGCCAGCAGTGAGACTAGCGGGGGCACAGATACGCAGTATTTT. Translating it yields CASSETSGGTDTQYF. This chain uses TRBV6-4 with TRBJ2-3; 11 bases agree with TRBD2. Per germline, CDR1 MRHNA and CDR2 SNTAGT. V was pared by 3 bases and J by 1 base, with 0 bases of the junction left unmatched. The CDR3 has 15 residues.